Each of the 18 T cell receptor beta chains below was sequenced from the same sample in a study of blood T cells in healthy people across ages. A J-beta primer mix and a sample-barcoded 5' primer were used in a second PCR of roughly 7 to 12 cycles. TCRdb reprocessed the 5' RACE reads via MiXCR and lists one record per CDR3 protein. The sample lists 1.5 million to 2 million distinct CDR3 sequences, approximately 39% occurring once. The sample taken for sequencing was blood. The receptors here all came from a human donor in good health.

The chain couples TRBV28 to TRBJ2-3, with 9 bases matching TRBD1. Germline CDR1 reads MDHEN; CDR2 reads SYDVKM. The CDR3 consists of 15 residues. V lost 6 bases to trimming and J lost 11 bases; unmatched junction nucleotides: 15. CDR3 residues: CASSPARTGVHEQYF. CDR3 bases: TGTGCCAGCAGCCCCGCGCGGACAGGGGTCCACGAGCAGTATTTT.

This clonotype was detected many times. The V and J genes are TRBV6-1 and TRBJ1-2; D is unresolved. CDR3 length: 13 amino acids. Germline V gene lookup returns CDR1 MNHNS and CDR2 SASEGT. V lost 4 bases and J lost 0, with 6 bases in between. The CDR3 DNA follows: TGTGCCAGCAGTGTGGGAGCTAACTATGGCTACACCTTC. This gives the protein CASSVGANYGYTF.

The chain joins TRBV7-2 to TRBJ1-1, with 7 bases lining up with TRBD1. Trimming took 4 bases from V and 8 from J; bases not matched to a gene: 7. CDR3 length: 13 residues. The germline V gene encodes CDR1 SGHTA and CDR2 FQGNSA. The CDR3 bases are TGTGCCAGCAGCTCCAATCCGGGACAGGAAGCTTTCTTT. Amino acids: CASSSNPGQEAFF.

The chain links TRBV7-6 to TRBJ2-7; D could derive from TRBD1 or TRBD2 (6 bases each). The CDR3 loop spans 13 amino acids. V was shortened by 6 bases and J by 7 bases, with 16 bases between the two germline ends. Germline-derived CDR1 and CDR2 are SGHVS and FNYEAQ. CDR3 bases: TGTGCCAGCAGTCCGGACGGGGGCGGGGAGCAGTACTTC. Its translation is CASSPDGGGEQYF.

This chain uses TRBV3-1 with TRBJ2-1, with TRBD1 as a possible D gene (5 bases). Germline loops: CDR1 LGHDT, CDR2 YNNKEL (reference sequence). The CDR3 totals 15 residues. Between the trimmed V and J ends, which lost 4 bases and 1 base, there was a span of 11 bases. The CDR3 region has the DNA TGTGCCAGCAGCCTACAGGTCAAGTCCTACAATGAGCAGTTCTTC. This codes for CASSLQVKSYNEQFF.

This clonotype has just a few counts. In nucleotides, the CDR3 is TGTGCCAGCAGCTCAGCCTGGACAGGGAACGACTACGAGCAGTACTTC. Translation gives CASSSAWTGNDYEQYF. The rearrangement joins TRBV5-6 to TRBJ2-7; 8 nucleotides align to TRBD1. The V and J ends lost 3 bases and 3 bases, in that order; junction bases with no gene match: 11. The CDR3 is 16 amino acids. Germline CDR1 and CDR2: SGHDT and YYEEEE.

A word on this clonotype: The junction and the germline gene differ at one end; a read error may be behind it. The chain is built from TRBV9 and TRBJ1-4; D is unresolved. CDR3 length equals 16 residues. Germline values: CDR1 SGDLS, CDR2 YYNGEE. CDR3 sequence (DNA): TGTACCAGCAGCACACGCCCGGACGGAGAGGGTGGAAAACTGTTTTTT. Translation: CTSSTRPDGEGGKLFF.

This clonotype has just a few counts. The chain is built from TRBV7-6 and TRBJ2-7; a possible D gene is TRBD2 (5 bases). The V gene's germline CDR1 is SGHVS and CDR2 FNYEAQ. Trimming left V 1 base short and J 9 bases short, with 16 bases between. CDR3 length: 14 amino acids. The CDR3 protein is CASSLEPGIDGQYF. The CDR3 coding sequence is TGTGCCAGCAGCTTAGAGCCGGGAATCGACGGGCAGTACTTC.

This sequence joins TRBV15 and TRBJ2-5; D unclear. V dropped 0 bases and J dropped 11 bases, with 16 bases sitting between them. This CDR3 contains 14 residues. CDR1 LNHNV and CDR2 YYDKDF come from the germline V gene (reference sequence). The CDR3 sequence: CATSRDERDNEQYF. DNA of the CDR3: TGTGCCACCAGCAGAGATGAAAGGGATAATGAGCAGTACTTC.

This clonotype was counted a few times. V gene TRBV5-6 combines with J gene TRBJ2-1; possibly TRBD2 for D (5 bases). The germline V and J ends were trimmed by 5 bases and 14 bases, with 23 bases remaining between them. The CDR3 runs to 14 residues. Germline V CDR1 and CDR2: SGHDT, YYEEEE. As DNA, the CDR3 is TGTGCCAGCAGTTTCGTGTCGGGGTCTAGCAACAAGTTCTTC. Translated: CASSFVSGSSNKFF.

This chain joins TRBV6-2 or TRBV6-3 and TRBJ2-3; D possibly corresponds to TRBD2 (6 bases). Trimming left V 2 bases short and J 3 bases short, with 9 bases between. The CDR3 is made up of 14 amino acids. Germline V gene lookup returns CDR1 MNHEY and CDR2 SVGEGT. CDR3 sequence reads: CASSYSGPTDTQYF. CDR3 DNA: TGTGCCAGCAGTTACAGCGGGCCAACAGATACGCAGTATTTT.

This CDR3 is CASSYSAADMNTEAFF. For the CDR3, the DNA is TGTGCCAGCAGTTATTCGGCAGCGGATATGAACACTGAAGCTTTCTTT. The chain carries TRBV6-5 and TRBJ1-1; unclear D gene. CDR3 length: 16 residues. The germline V and J ends were trimmed by 3 bases and 0 bases, with 14 bases remaining between them. CDR1 is MNHEY and CDR2 is SVGAGI in the germline V gene.

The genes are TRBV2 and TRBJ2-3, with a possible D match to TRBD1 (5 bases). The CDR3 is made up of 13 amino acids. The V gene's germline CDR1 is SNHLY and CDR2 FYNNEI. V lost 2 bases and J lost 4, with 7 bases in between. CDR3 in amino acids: CASSEFRADTQYF. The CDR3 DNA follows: TGTGCCAGCAGTGAATTCAGGGCAGATACGCAGTATTTT.

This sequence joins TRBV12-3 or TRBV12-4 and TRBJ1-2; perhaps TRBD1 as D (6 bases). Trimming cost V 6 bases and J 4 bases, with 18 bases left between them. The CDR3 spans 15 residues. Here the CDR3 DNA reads TGTGCCAGCAGCTTTGCCGGGGGCTCTGTCTATGGCTACACCTTC. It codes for CASSFAGGSVYGYTF.

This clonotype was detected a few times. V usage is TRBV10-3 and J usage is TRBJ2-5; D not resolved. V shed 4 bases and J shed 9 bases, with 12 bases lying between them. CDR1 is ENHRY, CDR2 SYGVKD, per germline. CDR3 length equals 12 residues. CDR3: CAISALEGPQYF. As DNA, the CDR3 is TGTGCCATCAGTGCCCTTGAAGGACCCCAGTACTTC.

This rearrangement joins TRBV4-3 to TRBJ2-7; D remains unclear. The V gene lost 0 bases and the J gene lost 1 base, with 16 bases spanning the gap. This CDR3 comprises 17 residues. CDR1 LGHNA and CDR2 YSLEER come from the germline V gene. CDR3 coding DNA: TGCGCCAGCAGCCAAGATCTTGTCCAGCGCGGATCCTACGAGCAGTACTTC. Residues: CASSQDLVQRGSYEQYF.

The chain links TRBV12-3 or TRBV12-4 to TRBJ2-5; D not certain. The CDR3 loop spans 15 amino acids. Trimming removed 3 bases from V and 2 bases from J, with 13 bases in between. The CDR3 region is CASSFGSAVQETQYF. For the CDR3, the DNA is TGTGCCAGCAGTTTTGGTTCGGCAGTACAAGAGACCCAGTACTTC.

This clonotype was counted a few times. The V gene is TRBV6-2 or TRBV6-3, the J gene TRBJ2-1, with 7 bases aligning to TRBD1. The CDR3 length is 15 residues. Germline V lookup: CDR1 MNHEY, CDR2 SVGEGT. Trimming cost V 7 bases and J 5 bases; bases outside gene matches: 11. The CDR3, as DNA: TGTGCCAGCACCCCCTCGGGACAGCCAAACAATGAGCAGTTCTTC. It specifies CASTPSGQPNNEQFF.